Each of the 18 T cell receptor beta chains below was sequenced from the same sample in a study of blood T cell repertoires in COVID-19. Assay: immunoSEQ multiplex PCR; the TCRdb copy retains only in-frame clones and omits some. The table shows 93,000 or so clones, with around 89% occurring only once. Sequences were obtained from peripheral blood. The source of these receptors is a woman in her fifties or sixties with acute or convalescent COVID-19.

This chain links TRBV5-1 with TRBJ2-2; the match to TRBD2 covers 10 bases. From germline, CDR1 is SGHRS and CDR2 YFSETQ. The CDR3 runs to 14 residues. Trimming cost V 4 bases and J 7 bases; bases outside gene matches: 4. The CDR3 spells CASSPTSGNGELFF. The CDR3, as DNA: TGCGCCAGCAGCCCTACTAGCGGGAACGGGGAGCTGTTTTTT.

A few counts support this clone. The chain couples TRBV7-9 to TRBJ1-1; tentatively, D is TRBD1 (6 bases). CDR3 length: 15 residues. V was cut by 5 bases and J by 1 base, with 14 bases left in between. Germline CDR1 and CDR2: SEHNR and FQNEAQ (reference sequence). CDR3 protein: CASSRARGANTEAFF. In DNA, the CDR3 is TGTGCCAGCAGCCGCGCGCGGGGGGCGAACACTGAAGCTTTCTTT.

The V call is TRBV5-1, the J call TRBJ1-5; D is undetermined. The CDR3 consists of 13 residues. CDR1 is SGHRS, CDR2 YFSETQ, per germline. V gave up 5 bases and J gave up 4 bases, with 10 bases separating them. The DNA for the CDR3 is TGCGCCAGCAGTTTCGACATTAATCAGCCCCAGCATTTT. It is translated as CASSFDINQPQHF.

V gene TRBV5-1 combines with J gene TRBJ1-4, with D hard to call. Per germline, CDR1 SGHRS and CDR2 YFSETQ. The V end lost 5 bases, the J end lost 0 bases, and 11 bases lay between the germline ends. The CDR3 covers 15 residues. CDR3 DNA sequence: TGCGCCAGCAGACACAACCCCTCAACTAATGAAAAACTGTTTTTT. Its protein is CASRHNPSTNEKLFF.

This chain joins TRBV9 and TRBJ2-5; TRBD2 is a possible D gene (5 bases). V lost 5 bases, J lost 5 bases, and 13 bases lay in between. Germline V lookup: CDR1 SGDLS, CDR2 YYNGEE. The CDR3 spans 13 residues. The CDR3 sequence is CASSPWEKETQYF. Here the CDR3 DNA reads TGTGCCAGCAGTCCATGGGAGAAGGAGACCCAGTACTTC.

The J gene is TRBJ2-4, the V gene TRBV18; D is unresolved. Per germline, CDR1 KGHSH and CDR2 LQKENI. The CDR3 contains 14 residues. The V end was cut by 3 bases, the J end by 6 bases, with 12 bases between. CDR3 nucleotide sequence: TGTGCCAGCTCACCCGACCCGCGGTTAAACATTCAGTACTTC. Encoded protein: CASSPDPRLNIQYF.

The V call is TRBV10-3, the J call TRBJ2-7; D possibly corresponds to TRBD1 (6 bases). The CDR3 runs 12 residues. V lost 6 bases to trimming and J lost 4 bases, with 10 bases between them. The germline V gene has CDR1 ENHRY and CDR2 SYGVKD. The CDR3 DNA is TGTGCCATCAGCCAGGGGAATTACGAGCAGTACGTC. The encoded protein is CAISQGNYEQYV.

The gene calls are TRBV6-1 and TRBJ1-2; no reliable D call. In germline, CDR1 is MNHNS, CDR2 SASEGT. V gave up 1 base and J gave up 0 bases, with 6 bases separating them. The CDR3 has 14 residues. The CDR3 region is CASSEEQANYGYTF. The CDR3 nucleotides are TGTGCCAGCAGTGAAGAGCAGGCTAACTATGGCTACACCTTC.

The CDR3 region has the DNA TGTGCCACGGCACCGGGAGGGGGGACAGATCTCTATGGCTACACCTTC. Translation gives CATAPGGGTDLYGYTF. The J gene is TRBJ1-2, the V gene TRBV3-1 (or the pseudogene TRBV3-2), with 7 bases lining up with TRBD1. J was trimmed by 4 bases and V by 10 bases; bases with no gene match: 18. This CDR3 has 16 amino acids. The V gene's germline CDR1 is LGHDT and CDR2 YNNKEL (reference sequence).

CDR3 coding DNA: TGCGCCAGCAGGTCGGTCTCGGGAAACACCATATATTTT. This gives the protein CASRSVSGNTIYF. This chain joins TRBV5-1 and TRBJ1-3; D unclear. Trimming left V 5 bases short and J 4 bases short, with 10 bases between. The CDR3 has 13 amino acids. Germline V gives CDR1 SGHRS, CDR2 YFSETQ.

The V and J genes are TRBV28 and TRBJ2-7; 11 nucleotides align to TRBD2. Germline assignment: CDR1 MDHEN and CDR2 SYDVKM. Trimming took 10 bases from V and 4 from J; bases not matched to a gene: 3. This CDR3 has 12 amino acids. CDR3 nucleotide sequence: TGTGCCACCGGGACTAGCGGTTACGAGCAGTACTTC. This sequence encodes CATGTSGYEQYF.

The genes are TRBV7-3 and TRBJ2-3; 7 positions agree with TRBD1. V trimming: 5 bases; J trimming: 2 bases; junction bases outside the gene matches: 7. The CDR3 is 15 amino acids. CDR1 and CDR2 (germline): SGHTA, FQGTGA. The CDR3 protein is CASSIQGLFTDTQYF. The CDR3 DNA follows: TGTGCCAGCAGCATACAGGGGCTTTTCACAGATACGCAGTATTTT.

The chain employs TRBV28 and TRBJ1-5, with a weak D call TRBD1 (5 bases). CDR3 length equals 17 residues. Looked up from germline, CDR1 is MDHEN and CDR2 is SYDVKM. Trimming took off 2 bases at V and 2 bases at J, with 16 bases between the two ends. The chain's CDR3 is CASSLGILRGGNQPQHF. The CDR3 DNA reads as TGTGCCAGCAGTTTAGGGATCTTGCGGGGGGGCAATCAGCCCCAGCATTTT.

The rearrangement joins TRBV28 to TRBJ1-4; 7 nucleotides match TRBD1. The CDR3 spans 14 residues. Unmatched junction bases numbered 11, after V lost 6 bases and J lost 10 bases. Looked up from germline, CDR1 is MDHEN and CDR2 is SYDVKM. The CDR3 sequence is CASRPTGVGGKLFF. The CDR3 DNA sequence: TGTGCCAGCAGGCCCACAGGGGTCGGGGGAAAACTGTTTTTT.

The CDR3 nucleotides read TGTGCCAGCAGCGTAGGGCTAGCGGGAGTCGACAATGAGCAGTTCTTC. It translates to CASSVGLAGVDNEQFF. This rearrangement joins TRBV9 to TRBJ2-1, with 10 bases fitting TRBD2. After removal of 0 bases from V and 5 bases from J, the junction contained 5 bases not matched to a gene. CDR1 is SGDLS and CDR2 is YYNGEE in the germline V gene. This CDR3 is built from 16 residues.

The V and J genes are TRBV7-9 and TRBJ2-7, with 7 bases matching TRBD1. After removal of 6 bases from V and 6 bases from J, the junction contained 11 bases not matched to a gene. The CDR3 contains 14 residues. The germline V gene encodes CDR1 SEHNR and CDR2 FQNEAQ (reference sequence). The CDR3 bases are TGTGCCAGCAGAGATCAAGGGGGCCTGAGCGAGCAGTACTTC. Translating gives CASRDQGGLSEQYF.

In this sample, this clone turned up once. The rearrangement links TRBV29-1 to TRBJ1-2; no definite D call. The germline gives CDR1 SQVTM, CDR2 ANQGSEA. V dropped 0 bases and J dropped 4 bases, with 6 bases sitting between them. This CDR3 spans 12 amino acids. Written as DNA, the CDR3 is TGCAGCGTTGAAGATCTACGCTATGGCTACACCTTC. Protein sequence: CSVEDLRYGYTF. Using reference TRBV29-1 and TRBJ1-2 for the parts outside the CDR3, the full variable domain is SAVISQKPSRDICQRGTSLTIQCQVDSQVTMMFWYRQQPGQSLTLIATANQGSEATYESGFVIDKFPISRPNLTFSTLTVSNMSPEDSSIYLCSVEDLRYGYTFGSGTRLTVV.

This sequence joins TRBV27 and TRBJ2-6; no definite D call. Trimming left V 0 bases short and J 4 bases short, with 13 bases between. This CDR3 has 17 amino acids. Germline V gives CDR1 MNHEY, CDR2 SMNVEV (reference sequence). DNA of the CDR3: TGTGCCAGCAGTTTATCGCGCCCCGCGCGCGGGGCCAACGTCCTGACTTTC. This encodes CASSLSRPARGANVLTF. The variable domain in full, completed from reference TRBV27 and TRBJ2-6, reads EAQVTQNPRYLITVTGKKLTVTCSQNMNHEYMSWYRQDPGLGLRQIYYSMNVEVTDKGDVPEGYKVSRKEKRNFPLILESPSPNQTSLYFCASSLSRPARGANVLTFGAGSRLTVL.